This paragraph reports one T cell receptor (beta chain). These data come from a study of blood T cell repertoires in COVID-19. In the study overall: COVID-19 samples, acute and convalescent, were from the United States, Italy and Spain. T cells, B-cell-depleted T cells, or PBMCs provided the cDNA or gDNA that served as material.

The junction had 6 bases not matched to a gene; V was cut back by 5 bases and J by 2 bases. The CDR3 has 14 residues. Germline lookup yields CDR1 ENHRY and CDR2 SYGVKD. Per the original data handling: How many nucleated cells were present was estimated from reference gene primer amplification. Assay used: immunoSEQ multiplex PCR; TCRdb lists only in-frame clones, some missing. That table is the source of V, J and clone size, and D and trimming were worked out from the DNA. Of about 70,000 clones in the sample, more than 75% were seen once. This clonotype was obtained from a woman in her sixties with acute or convalescent COVID-19. The genes are TRBV10-3 and TRBJ2-7, with TRBD1 matching over 7 bases. Sequenced: peripheral blood. The CDR3 DNA follows: TGTGCCATCAGTTCCGGGACAGAAACCTACGAGCAGTACTTC. The encoded protein is CAISSGTETYEQYF.